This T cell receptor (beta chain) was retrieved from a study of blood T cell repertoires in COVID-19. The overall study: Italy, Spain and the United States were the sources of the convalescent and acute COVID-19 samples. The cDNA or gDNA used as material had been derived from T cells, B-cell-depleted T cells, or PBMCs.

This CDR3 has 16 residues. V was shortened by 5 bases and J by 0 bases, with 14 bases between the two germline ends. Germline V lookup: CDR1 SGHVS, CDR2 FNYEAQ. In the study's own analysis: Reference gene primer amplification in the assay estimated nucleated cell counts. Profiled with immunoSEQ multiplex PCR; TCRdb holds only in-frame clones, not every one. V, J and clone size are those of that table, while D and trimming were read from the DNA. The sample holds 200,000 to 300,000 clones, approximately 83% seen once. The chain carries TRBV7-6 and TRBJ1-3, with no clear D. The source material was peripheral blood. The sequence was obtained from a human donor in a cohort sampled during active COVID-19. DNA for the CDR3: TGTGCCAGCAGCCGTACCGACGGGTTCTCTGGAAACACCATATATTTT. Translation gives CASSRTDGFSGNTIYF.